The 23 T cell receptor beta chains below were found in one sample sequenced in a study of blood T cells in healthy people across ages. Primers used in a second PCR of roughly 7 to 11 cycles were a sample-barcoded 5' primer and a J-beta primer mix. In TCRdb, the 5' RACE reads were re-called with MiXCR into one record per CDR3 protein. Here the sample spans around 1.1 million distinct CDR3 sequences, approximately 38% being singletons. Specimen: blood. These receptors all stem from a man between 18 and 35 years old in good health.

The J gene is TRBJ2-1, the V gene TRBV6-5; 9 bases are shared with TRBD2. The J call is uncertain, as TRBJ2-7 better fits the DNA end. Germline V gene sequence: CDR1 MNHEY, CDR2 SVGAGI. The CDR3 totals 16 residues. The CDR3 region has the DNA TGTGCCAGCAGTTACAGGACTAGCGAGCCCTACAATGAGCAGTACTTC. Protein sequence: CASSYRTSEPYNEQYF.

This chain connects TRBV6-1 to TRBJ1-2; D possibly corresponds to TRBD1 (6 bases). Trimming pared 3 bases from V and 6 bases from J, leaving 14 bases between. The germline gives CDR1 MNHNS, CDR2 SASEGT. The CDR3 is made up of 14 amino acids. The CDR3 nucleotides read TGTGCCAGCAGTGATTATTGGGGGGCGAATGGCTACACCTTC. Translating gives CASSDYWGANGYTF.

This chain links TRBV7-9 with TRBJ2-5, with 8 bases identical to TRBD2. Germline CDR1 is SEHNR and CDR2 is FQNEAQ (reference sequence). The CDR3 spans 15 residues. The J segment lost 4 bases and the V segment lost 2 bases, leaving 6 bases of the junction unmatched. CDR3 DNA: TGTGCCAGCAGCTTACGCACTAGCGGAGGAGAGACCCAGTACTTC. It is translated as CASSLRTSGGETQYF.

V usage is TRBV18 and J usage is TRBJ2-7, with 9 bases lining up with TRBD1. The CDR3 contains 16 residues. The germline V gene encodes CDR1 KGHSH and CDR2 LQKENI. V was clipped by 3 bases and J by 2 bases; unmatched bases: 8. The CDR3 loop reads CASSPPGQGFAYEQYF. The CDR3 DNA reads TGTGCCAGCTCACCGCCGGGACAGGGCTTCGCCTACGAGCAGTACTTC.

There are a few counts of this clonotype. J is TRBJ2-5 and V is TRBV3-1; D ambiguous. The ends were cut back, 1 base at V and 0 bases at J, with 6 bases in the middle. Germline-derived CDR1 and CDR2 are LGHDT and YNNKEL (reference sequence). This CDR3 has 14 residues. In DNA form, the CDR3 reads TGTGCCAGCAGCCAAGCTATGTACCAAGAGACCCAGTACTTC. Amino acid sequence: CASSQAMYQETQYF.

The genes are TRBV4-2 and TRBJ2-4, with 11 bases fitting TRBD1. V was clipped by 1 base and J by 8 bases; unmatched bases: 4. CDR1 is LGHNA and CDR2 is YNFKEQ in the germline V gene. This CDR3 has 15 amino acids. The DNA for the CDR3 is TGTGCCAGCAGCCAAGGGGGACAGGGGGATGACATTCAGTACTTC. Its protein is CASSQGGQGDDIQYF.

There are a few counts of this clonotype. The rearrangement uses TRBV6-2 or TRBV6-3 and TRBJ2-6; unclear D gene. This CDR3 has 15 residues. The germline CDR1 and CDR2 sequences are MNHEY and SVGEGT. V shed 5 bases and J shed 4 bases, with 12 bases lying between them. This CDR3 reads CASSEQGSGANVLTF. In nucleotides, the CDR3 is TGTGCCAGCAGTGAGCAAGGGTCCGGGGCCAACGTCCTGACTTTC.

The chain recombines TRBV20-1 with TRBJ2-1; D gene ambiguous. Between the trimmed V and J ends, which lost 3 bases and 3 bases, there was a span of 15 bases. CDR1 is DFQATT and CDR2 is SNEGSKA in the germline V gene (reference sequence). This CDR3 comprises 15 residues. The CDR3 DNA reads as TGCAGTGCTAGGGCAAGGAACTACCTCTACAATGAGCAGTTCTTC. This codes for CSARARNYLYNEQFF.

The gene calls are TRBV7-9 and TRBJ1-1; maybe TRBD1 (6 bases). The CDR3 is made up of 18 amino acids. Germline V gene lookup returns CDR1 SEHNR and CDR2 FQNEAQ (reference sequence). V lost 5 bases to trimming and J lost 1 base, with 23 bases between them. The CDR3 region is CASSPSDRSRMKNTEAFF. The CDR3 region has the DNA TGTGCCAGCAGCCCGAGTGACAGGTCGCGGATGAAGAACACTGAAGCTTTCTTT.

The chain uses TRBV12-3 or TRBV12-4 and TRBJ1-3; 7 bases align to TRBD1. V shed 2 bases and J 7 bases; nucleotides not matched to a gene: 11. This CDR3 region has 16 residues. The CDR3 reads CASSLRYGTDRNTIYF. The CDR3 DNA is TGTGCCAGCAGTTTACGTTATGGGACAGACCGGAACACCATATATTTT.

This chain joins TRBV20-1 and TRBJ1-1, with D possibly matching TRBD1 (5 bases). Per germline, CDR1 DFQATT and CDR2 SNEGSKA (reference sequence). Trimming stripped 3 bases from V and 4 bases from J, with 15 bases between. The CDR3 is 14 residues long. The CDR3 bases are TGCAGTGCTAGCTTTCGGCAGGGCCTCACTGAAGCTTTCTTT. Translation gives CSASFRQGLTEAFF.

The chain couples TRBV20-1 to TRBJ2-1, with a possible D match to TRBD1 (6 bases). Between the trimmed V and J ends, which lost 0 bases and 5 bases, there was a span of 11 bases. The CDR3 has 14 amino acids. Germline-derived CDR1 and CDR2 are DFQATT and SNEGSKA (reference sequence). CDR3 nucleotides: TGCAGTGCTAGAGATGGGCCAGGGGACAATGAGCAGTTCTTC. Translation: CSARDGPGDNEQFF.

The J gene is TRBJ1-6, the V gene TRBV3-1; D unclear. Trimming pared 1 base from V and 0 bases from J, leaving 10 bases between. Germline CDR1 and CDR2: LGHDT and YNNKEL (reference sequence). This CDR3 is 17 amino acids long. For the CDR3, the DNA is TGTGCCAGCAGCCAAGGACCAAAAAGCTCCTATAATTCACCCCTCCACTTT. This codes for CASSQGPKSSYNSPLHF.

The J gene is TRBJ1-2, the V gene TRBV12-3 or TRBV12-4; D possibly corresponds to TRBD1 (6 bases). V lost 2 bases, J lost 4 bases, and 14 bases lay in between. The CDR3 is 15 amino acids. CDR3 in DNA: TGTGCCAGCAGTTTAACTACCAGGGGCACCTATGGCTACACCTTC. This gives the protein CASSLTTRGTYGYTF.

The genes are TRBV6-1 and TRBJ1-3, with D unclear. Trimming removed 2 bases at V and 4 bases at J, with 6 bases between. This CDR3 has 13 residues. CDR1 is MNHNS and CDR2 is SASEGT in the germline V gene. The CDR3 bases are TGTGCCAGCAGTGAATTTGGGGGAAACACCATATATTTT. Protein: CASSEFGGNTIYF.

CDR3 in amino acids: CSARVPKTGTFF. As DNA, the CDR3 is TGCAGTGCTAGAGTCCCTAAGACAGGAACTTTCTTT. The chain joins TRBV20-1 to TRBJ1-1; possible D gene TRBD1, 6 bases. The CDR3 length is 12 residues. CDR1 is DFQATT, CDR2 SNEGSKA, per germline (reference sequence). V dropped 1 base and J dropped 12 bases, with 15 bases sitting between them.

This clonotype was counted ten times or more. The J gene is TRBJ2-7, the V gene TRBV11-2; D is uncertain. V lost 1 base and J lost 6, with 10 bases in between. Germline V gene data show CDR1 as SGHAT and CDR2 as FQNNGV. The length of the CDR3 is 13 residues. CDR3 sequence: CASSLGRSSEQYF. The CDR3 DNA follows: TGTGCCAGCAGCTTAGGAAGGTCAAGCGAGCAGTACTTC.

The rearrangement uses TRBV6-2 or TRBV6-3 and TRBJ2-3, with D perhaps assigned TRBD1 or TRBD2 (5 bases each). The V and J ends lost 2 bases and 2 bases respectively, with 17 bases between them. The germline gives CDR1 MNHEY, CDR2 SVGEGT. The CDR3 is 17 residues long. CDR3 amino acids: CASSYGLAGTDTDTQYF. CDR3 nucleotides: TGTGCCAGCAGTTACGGCCTTGCCGGGACCGACACAGATACGCAGTATTTT.

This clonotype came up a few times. This CDR3 is CSARVLIEGHHYEGFGYTF. DNA for the CDR3: TGCAGTGCTAGAGTCTTAATAGAAGGACACCATTACGAGGGGTTTGGCTACACCTTC. The rearrangement links TRBV20-1 to TRBJ1-2, with D maybe TRBD1 (5 bases). This CDR3 region has 19 residues. Germline CDR1 is DFQATT and CDR2 is SNEGSKA (reference sequence). V was pared by 1 base and J by 7 bases, with 31 bases between.

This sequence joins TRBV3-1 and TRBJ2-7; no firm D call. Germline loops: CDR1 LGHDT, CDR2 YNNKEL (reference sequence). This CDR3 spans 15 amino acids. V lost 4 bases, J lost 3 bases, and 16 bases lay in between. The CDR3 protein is CASSPRRRSIYEQYF. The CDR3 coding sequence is TGTGCCAGCAGCCCCCGACGCAGGAGCATCTACGAGCAGTACTTC.

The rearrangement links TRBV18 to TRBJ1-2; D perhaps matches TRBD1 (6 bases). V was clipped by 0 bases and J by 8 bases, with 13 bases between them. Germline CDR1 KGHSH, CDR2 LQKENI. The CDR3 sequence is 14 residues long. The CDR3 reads CASSPPGQIGGYTF. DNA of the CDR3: TGTGCCAGCTCACCACCGGGACAAATAGGGGGCTACACCTTC.

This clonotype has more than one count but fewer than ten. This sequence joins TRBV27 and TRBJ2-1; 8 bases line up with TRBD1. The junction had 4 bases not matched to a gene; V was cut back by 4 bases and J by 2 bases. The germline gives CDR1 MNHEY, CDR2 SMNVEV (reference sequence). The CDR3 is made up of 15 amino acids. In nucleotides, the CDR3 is TGTGCCAGCAGTTCCGACAGGGGCACCTACAATGAGCAGTTCTTC. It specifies CASSSDRGTYNEQFF.

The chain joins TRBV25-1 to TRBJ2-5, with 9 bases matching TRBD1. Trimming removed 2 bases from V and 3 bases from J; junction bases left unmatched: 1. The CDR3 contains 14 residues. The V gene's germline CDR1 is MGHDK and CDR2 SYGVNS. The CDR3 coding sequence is TGTGCCAGCAGTGAAACAGGGGGCGAAGAGACCCAGTACTTC. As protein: CASSETGGEETQYF.